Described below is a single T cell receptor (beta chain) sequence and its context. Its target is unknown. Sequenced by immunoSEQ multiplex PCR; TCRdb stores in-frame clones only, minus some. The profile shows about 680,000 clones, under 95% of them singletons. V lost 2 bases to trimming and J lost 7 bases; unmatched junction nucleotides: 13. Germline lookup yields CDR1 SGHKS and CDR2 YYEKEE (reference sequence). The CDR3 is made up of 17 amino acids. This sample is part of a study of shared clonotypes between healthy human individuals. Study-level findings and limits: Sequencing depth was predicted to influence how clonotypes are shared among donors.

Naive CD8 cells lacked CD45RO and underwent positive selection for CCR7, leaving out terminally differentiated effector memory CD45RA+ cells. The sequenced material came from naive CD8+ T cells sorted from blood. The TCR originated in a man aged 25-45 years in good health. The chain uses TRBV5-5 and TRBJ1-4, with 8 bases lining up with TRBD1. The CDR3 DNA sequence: TGTGCCAGCAGCTTAACTTTGGCGACAGGGGTGCGTGAAAAACTGTTTTTT. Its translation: CASSLTLATGVREKLFF.